The TCR beta chain under discussion was sequenced for a study of blood T cell repertoires in COVID-19. Study-wide background: Samples of COVID-19 (acute and convalescent) were obtained from the United States, Italy and Spain. The analysed material was cDNA or gDNA that came from T cells, B-cell-depleted T cells, or PBMCs.

V lost 3 bases to trimming and J lost 5 bases; unmatched junction nucleotides: 1. The CDR3 loop spans 13 amino acids. Germline CDR1 SEHNR, CDR2 FQNEAQ (reference sequence). Source study methods: Reference gene primer amplification in the assay estimated nucleated cell counts. The table came from immunoSEQ multiplex PCR; TCRdb's copy has only in-frame clones and leaves some out. That table is the source of V, J and clone size, and D and trimming were worked out from the DNA. Among 250,000 or so clones listed, approximately 82% were seen once. This chain uses TRBV7-9 with TRBJ1-5; 7 nucleotides match TRBD1. The specimen sequenced was peripheral blood. This clonotype originated in a woman of 80 years or more with acute or convalescent COVID-19. CDR3: CASSLQGDQPQHF. For the CDR3, the DNA is TGTGCCAGCAGCTTGCAGGGGGATCAGCCCCAGCATTTT.